This T cell receptor beta chain was documented in a study of OX40 agonist ivuxolimab in advanced cancers. Overall study: Patients with hepatocellular carcinoma, melanoma, renal cell or head and neck cancer made up the dose-escalation patients. General observations from the study: The study found that CD8+ T cells averaged more expanded clones than CD4+.

TCRdb's table, derived via immunoSEQ multiplex PCR, lists solely in-frame clones and lacks some. The table lists around 80,000 clones, about 80% of them singletons. A remark on this clone: The antigen is not known.

V was shortened by 1 base and J by 8 bases, with 8 bases between the two germline ends. Germline loops: CDR1 LGHNA, CDR2 YSLEER. The CDR3 contains 13 residues. The chain recombines TRBV4-3 with TRBJ1-4; no clear D gene. The sample was CD4+ or CD8+ T cells sorted from blood, taken in a trial of the OX40 agonist ivuxolimab. This TCR was sampled from an adult with an advanced solid tumor such as melanoma, head and neck, liver or kidney cancer. The CDR3 is CASSQVLPEKLFF. CDR3 bases: TGCGCCAGCAGCCAAGTTTTGCCGGAAAAACTGTTTTTT.